One sample yielded the 11 T cell receptor beta chains listed below, sequenced in a study of blood T cell repertoires in COVID-19. Some clones are missing from TCRdb's copy, which holds only in-frame ones; the method was immunoSEQ multiplex PCR. The data contain 250,000 to 300,000 clones, nearly 90% of them singletons. Sequencing input: peripheral blood. These receptors were obtained from a woman in her sixties with COVID-19, enrolled during active disease.

This clone has more than one count but fewer than ten. The genes are TRBV18 and TRBJ2-2; D is perhaps TRBD1 (6 bases). Trimming shortened V by 5 bases and J by 5 bases, and 21 bases separated the two germline ends. This CDR3 has 17 amino acids. Germline V gives CDR1 KGHSH, CDR2 LQKENI. DNA for the CDR3: TGTGCCAGCTCAGGCATCCAGGAGGCAGGGGAAACCGGGGAGCTGTTTTTT. Amino acid sequence: CASSGIQEAGETGELFF.

This chain uses TRBV23-1 with TRBJ1-5; D is uncertain. TRBV23-1 carries the ORF label, with uncertain function. The CDR3 loop spans 12 amino acids. V was clipped by 6 bases and J by 7 bases, with 10 bases between them. CDR3 coding DNA: TGCGCCAGCAGCGACGGAGGACAGCCCCAGCATTTT. The encoded protein is CASSDGGQPQHF.

The rearrangement links TRBV10-3 to TRBJ1-5; possible D gene TRBD1, 6 bases. In germline, CDR1 is ENHRY, CDR2 SYGVKD. This CDR3 has 14 residues. Trimming stripped 3 bases from V and 7 bases from J, with 13 bases between. The chain's CDR3 is CAISDRGFGQPQHF. The CDR3 nucleotides read TGTGCCATCAGTGATAGGGGGTTTGGGCAGCCCCAGCATTTT.

This rearrangement joins TRBV9 to TRBJ2-1; 9 positions agree with TRBD1. From germline, CDR1 is SGDLS and CDR2 YYNGEE. Unmatched junction bases numbered 3, after V lost 0 bases and J lost 5 bases. The CDR3 extends over 15 amino acids. The CDR3 sequence is CASSVGGQGNNEQFF. The CDR3 bases are TGTGCCAGCAGCGTAGGGGGACAGGGAAACAATGAGCAGTTCTTC.

This chain's CDR3 is CASSQNPLAGETQYF. CDR3 in DNA: TGCGCCAGCAGCCAAAATCCCCTGGCGGGGGAGACCCAGTACTTC. V is TRBV4-1 and J is TRBJ2-5; D is possibly TRBD2 (6 bases). This CDR3 is 15 amino acids long. Trimming cost V 2 bases and J 5 bases, with 15 bases left between them. Germline CDR1 is MGHRA and CDR2 is YSYEKL.

The V call is TRBV5-4, the J call TRBJ2-5; 8 bases agree with TRBD2. Trimming at V came to 6 bases and at J to 4 bases, leaving 14 bases not matched to a gene. This CDR3 is built from 16 residues. Germline CDR1 and CDR2: SGHNT and YYREEE (reference sequence). The CDR3 protein is CASNLLGAGGVETQYF. DNA for the CDR3: TGTGCCAGCAACCTTTTGGGGGCGGGGGGCGTAGAGACCCAGTACTTC.

This chain links TRBV27 with TRBJ1-1; 11 bases agree with TRBD1. Germline V CDR1 and CDR2: MNHEY, SMNVEV (reference sequence). CDR3 length equals 16 residues. Trimming at V came to 3 bases and at J to 5 bases, leaving 8 bases not matched to a gene. The CDR3 loop reads CASSFRTGGVWTEAFF. Here the CDR3 DNA reads TGTGCCAGCAGTTTCCGGACAGGGGGCGTTTGGACTGAAGCTTTCTTT.

This clone has just one count. This chain connects TRBV6-6 to TRBJ1-2, with D tentatively TRBD1 (5 bases). Germline lookup yields CDR1 MNHNY and CDR2 SVGAGI (reference sequence). Trimming removed 2 bases from V and 4 bases from J, with 11 bases in between. The CDR3 length is 14 residues. CDR3 coding DNA: TGTGCCAGCAGTTACCCCGACAGCCGCTATGGCTACACCTTC. Amino acids: CASSYPDSRYGYTF.

The chain is built from TRBV7-9 and TRBJ2-1, with 8 bases matching TRBD1. V was pared by 5 bases and J by 0 bases, with 9 bases of the junction left unmatched. The CDR3 is 17 residues long. Germline assignment: CDR1 SEHNR and CDR2 FQNEAQ (reference sequence). This chain's CDR3 is CASSDPRDRSSYNEQFF. The CDR3 bases are TGTGCCAGCAGCGACCCGAGGGACAGGAGCTCCTACAATGAGCAGTTCTTC.

This clone was picked up one time. This chain joins TRBV10-1 and TRBJ2-7; TRBD1 aligns across 7 bases. The V segment lost 10 bases and the J segment 6 bases; nucleotides outside the gene matches: 3. The CDR3 runs 10 residues. Germline values: CDR1 WNHNN, CDR2 SYGVQD (reference sequence). CDR3 protein: CAIQGREQYF. Written as DNA, the CDR3 is TGCGCCATACAGGGGCGCGAGCAGTACTTC.

The chain links TRBV6-5 to TRBJ2-1; tentatively, D is TRBD2 (7 bases). Germline CDR1 and CDR2: MNHEY and SVGAGI. The CDR3 is made up of 16 amino acids. Trimming cost V 0 bases and J 5 bases, with 14 bases left between them. This CDR3 reads CASSYSGGTRNNEQFF. In nucleotides, the CDR3 is TGTGCCAGCAGTTACTCGGGGGGGACAAGAAACAATGAGCAGTTCTTC.